These 25 T cell receptor beta chains originate from one sample sequenced in a study of cytomegalovirus exposure and HLA in healthy donors. 60 Vbeta and 13 Jbeta primers were used in PCR. TCRdb keeps only in-frame clones here, not all; method: immunoSEQ multiplex PCR. The table lists 150,000 to 200,000 clones, 65% to 80% of them singletons. The source material was PBMCs. The receptor source for this set is a young man in good health and CMV-seropositive.

The chain is built from TRBV18 and TRBJ2-3; 13 bases agree with TRBD2. After removal of 5 bases from V and 0 bases from J, the junction contained 2 bases not matched to a gene. The CDR3 contains 16 residues. Germline lookup yields CDR1 KGHSH and CDR2 LQKENI. The CDR3: CASSKGLAGSTDTQYF. In nucleotides, the CDR3 is TGTGCCAGCTCAAAGGGACTAGCGGGGAGCACAGATACGCAGTATTTT.

This clone was seen only a few times. The chain links TRBV28 to TRBJ1-5; the match to TRBD1 covers 9 bases. This CDR3 is 14 amino acids long. Per germline, CDR1 MDHEN and CDR2 SYDVKM. V was clipped by 5 bases and J by 2 bases; unmatched bases: 1. CDR3 nucleotide sequence: TGTGCCAGCAGTCGGACAGGGGGCAATCAGCCCCAGCATTTT. Translated: CASSRTGGNQPQHF.

The J gene is TRBJ2-4, the V gene TRBV2; 8 bases line up with TRBD1. CDR1 is SNHLY, CDR2 FYNNEI, per germline. This CDR3 has 13 amino acids. Trimming removed 7 bases from V and 7 bases from J; junction bases left unmatched: 6. The CDR3 DNA reads as TGTGCCAGCAACTTCGACAGGGGTAACATTCAGTACTTC. Translated: CASNFDRGNIQYF.

The chain uses TRBV4-2 and TRBJ2-1; D gene unclear. CDR3 length: 16 residues. Germline CDR1 and CDR2: LGHNA and YNFKEQ. Between the trimmed V and J ends, which lost 3 bases and 2 bases, there was a span of 14 bases. The CDR3 nucleotides read TGTGCCAGCAGCCAGACCATAGCTGGAGCCTACAATGAGCAGTTCTTC. The encoded protein is CASSQTIAGAYNEQFF.

The chain links TRBV6-5 to TRBJ1-5, with a weak D call TRBD1 (6 bases). V was trimmed by 0 bases and J by 6 bases, leaving 12 bases between them. The CDR3 sequence is 15 residues long. CDR1 MNHEY and CDR2 SVGAGI come from the germline V gene. CDR3 sequence reads: CASSYSYRDGQPQHF. The CDR3 DNA follows: TGTGCCAGCAGTTACTCCTACAGGGATGGTCAGCCCCAGCATTTT.

The chain joins TRBV11-2 to TRBJ2-1, with D possibly being TRBD2 (7 bases). The germline V gene has CDR1 SGHAT and CDR2 FQNNGV. V lost 1 base and J lost 1, with 11 bases in between. The CDR3 consists of 16 residues. The CDR3 spells CASSLAGGRSYNEQFF. CDR3 in DNA: TGTGCCAGCAGCTTAGCGGGGGGCCGATCCTACAATGAGCAGTTCTTC.

The chain links TRBV15 to TRBJ1-1; 9 bases map to TRBD1. Germline V lookup: CDR1 LNHNV, CDR2 YYDKDF (reference sequence). The V and J ends lost 4 bases and 6 bases, in that order; junction bases with no gene match: 6. This CDR3 contains 14 residues. The CDR3 here is CATSTGTGRAEAFF. CDR3 in DNA: TGTGCCACCAGCACGGGGACAGGGCGCGCTGAAGCTTTCTTT.

The chain carries TRBV7-9 and TRBJ1-4, with TRBD1 matching 8 bases. V was pared by 5 bases and J by 5 bases, with 7 bases of the junction left unmatched. This CDR3 has 15 residues. In germline, CDR1 is SEHNR, CDR2 FQNEAQ (reference sequence). DNA for the CDR3: TGTGCCAGCAGCCCTGACAGGGGAAAAAATGAAAAACTGTTTTTT. Encoded protein: CASSPDRGKNEKLFF.

The chain recombines TRBV4-1 with TRBJ1-1; perhaps TRBD1 as D (5 bases). This CDR3 is built from 15 residues. V dropped 4 bases and J dropped 2 bases, with 14 bases sitting between them. Germline CDR1 MGHRA, CDR2 YSYEKL. The CDR3 reads CASSPGREANTEAFF. DNA for the CDR3: TGCGCCAGCAGCCCGGGACGGGAGGCAAACACTGAAGCTTTCTTT.

The V and J genes are TRBV6-5 and TRBJ2-1; possibly TRBD2 for D (7 bases). V was trimmed by 5 bases and J by 7 bases, leaving 18 bases between them. CDR3 size: 15 residues. CDR1 and CDR2 from the germline V gene are MNHEY and SVGAGI. CDR3 region: CASSPRGGRGNEQFF. The CDR3 bases are TGTGCCAGCAGTCCCAGGGGAGGGAGGGGAAATGAGCAGTTCTTC.

The rearrangement uses TRBV6-5 and TRBJ2-7; TRBD1 matches at 8 bases. CDR3 size: 15 residues. Germline lookup yields CDR1 MNHEY and CDR2 SVGAGI. J was trimmed by 7 bases and V by 0 bases; bases with no gene match: 8. The CDR3: CASSYSRQGAGEQYV. The CDR3 DNA is TGTGCCAGCAGTTACTCGCGGCAGGGGGCTGGGGAGCAGTACGTC.

The chain couples TRBV6-1 to TRBJ1-2; D possibly corresponds to TRBD1 (5 bases). The CDR3 is made up of 13 amino acids. Between the trimmed V and J ends, which lost 6 bases and 5 bases, there was a span of 13 bases. Per germline, CDR1 MNHNS and CDR2 SASEGT. The CDR3, as DNA: TGTGCCAGCAGAGTGGCCTCAGGGTATGGCTACACCTTC. Protein sequence: CASRVASGYGYTF.

This sequence joins TRBV2 and TRBJ1-1; 7 bases match TRBD1. The CDR3 runs 15 residues. J lost 4 bases, V lost 6 bases, and 11 bases had no gene match. Germline CDR1 reads SNHLY; CDR2 reads FYNNEI. The CDR3 spells CASSPRQGRSTEAFF. The CDR3 DNA reads TGTGCCAGCAGCCCCCGACAGGGAAGGAGCACTGAAGCTTTCTTT.

In its sample, this clone was seen a few times. This sequence joins TRBV7-2 and TRBJ1-2; the match to TRBD1 covers 8 bases. The length of the CDR3 is 15 residues. The V segment lost 2 bases and the J segment 8 bases; nucleotides outside the gene matches: 10. Germline loops: CDR1 SGHTA, CDR2 FQGNSA. CDR3 amino acids: CASSLSPGQEQGYTF. The CDR3 nucleotides read TGTGCCAGCAGCTTATCGCCGGGACAGGAGCAAGGCTACACCTTC.

The chain is built from TRBV5-4 and TRBJ1-1; 7 nucleotides agree with TRBD1. V lost 0 bases to trimming and J lost 3 bases; unmatched junction nucleotides: 5. CDR1 SGHNT and CDR2 YYREEE come from the germline V gene (reference sequence). CDR3 length equals 15 residues. In nucleotides, the CDR3 is TGTGCCAGCAGCTTGGACAGGGGTTCGCACACTGAAGCTTTCTTT. Translating it yields CASSLDRGSHTEAFF.

This rearrangement joins TRBV2 to TRBJ1-1; D remains ambiguous. The CDR3 is 12 residues long. The germline gives CDR1 SNHLY, CDR2 FYNNEI. The V end lost 6 bases, the J end lost 1 base, and 6 bases lay between the germline ends. The DNA for the CDR3 is TGTGCCAGCAGCTTCGGGAACACTGAAGCTTTCTTT. Encoded protein: CASSFGNTEAFF.

This chain uses TRBV11-2 with TRBJ2-7; possible D gene TRBD2, 5 bases. The CDR3 extends over 14 amino acids. Deletions cut 0 bases from V and 4 bases from J, with 10 bases between. The V gene's germline CDR1 is SGHAT and CDR2 FQNNGV. CDR3: CASSLDGRRYEQYV. CDR3 in DNA: TGTGCCAGCAGCTTAGATGGGAGACGATACGAGCAGTACGTC.

The CDR3 region is CASSYRLAETTGELFF. CDR3 nucleotide sequence: TGCGCCAGCAGCTACCGACTAGCGGAAACCACCGGGGAGCTGTTTTTT. This sequence joins TRBV5-1 and TRBJ2-2, with TRBD2 matching over 9 bases. Per germline, CDR1 SGHRS and CDR2 YFSETQ. V was clipped by 3 bases and J by 4 bases; unmatched bases: 7. The CDR3 has 16 residues.

This chain links TRBV30 with TRBJ2-1; D remains unclear. Germline V gene lookup returns CDR1 GTSNPN and CDR2 SVGIG (reference sequence). The CDR3 sequence is 12 residues long. V was clipped by 1 base and J by 12 bases, with 13 bases between them. CDR3 residues: CAWSGATSGQFF. DNA of the CDR3: TGTGCCTGGAGTGGTGCTACTTCGGGGCAGTTCTTC.

This chain links TRBV19 with TRBJ2-3, with D maybe TRBD1 (5 bases). V gave up 5 bases and J gave up 3 bases, with 12 bases separating them. CDR1 and CDR2 (germline): LNHDA, SQIVND (reference sequence). The CDR3 sequence is 14 residues long. This chain's CDR3 is CASSAQATTDTQYF. CDR3 nucleotides: TGTGCCAGTAGTGCACAGGCAACGACAGATACGCAGTATTTT.

The chain links TRBV5-4 to TRBJ1-2; D is possibly TRBD1 (5 bases). CDR1 and CDR2 (germline): SGHNT, YYREEE (reference sequence). The CDR3 has 12 amino acids. V was pared by 4 bases and J by 4 bases, with 8 bases between. The CDR3 is CASSLDSYGYTF. CDR3 coding DNA: TGTGCCAGCAGCCTCGACAGCTATGGCTACACCTTC.

The gene calls are TRBV6-5 and TRBJ1-1; D call uncertain. The CDR3 is 13 amino acids. The V and J ends lost 6 bases and 5 bases respectively, with 13 bases between them. Germline lookup yields CDR1 MNHEY and CDR2 SVGAGI. The CDR3 region has the DNA TGTGCCAGCAGCCAGAGGCGGAGGACTGAAGCTTTCTTT. This encodes CASSQRRRTEAFF.

This sequence joins TRBV6-1 and TRBJ1-1; 8 positions agree with TRBD1. The ends lost 6 bases at V and 0 bases at J; junction bases unmatched: 6. This CDR3 has 15 residues. Germline CDR1 reads MNHNS; CDR2 reads SASEGT. The CDR3 loop reads CASRARQGLNTEAFF. The CDR3 region has the DNA TGTGCCAGCAGAGCCCGACAGGGGCTGAACACTGAAGCTTTCTTT.

The V gene is TRBV27, the J gene TRBJ1-1; weak D call: TRBD1 (5 bases). Germline V lookup: CDR1 MNHEY, CDR2 SMNVEV (reference sequence). V lost 3 bases, J lost 4 bases, and 12 bases lay in between. CDR3 length: 14 residues. DNA for the CDR3: TGTGCCAGCAGTTTTGGAGGGGCGGTCACTGAAGCTTTCTTT. This codes for CASSFGGAVTEAFF.

The chain recombines TRBV5-6 with TRBJ1-1; D call uncertain. Per germline, CDR1 SGHDT and CDR2 YYEEEE. V lost 3 bases and J lost 6, with 9 bases in between. The CDR3 has 12 residues. The CDR3 DNA follows: TGTGCCAGCAGCTCTTTTGCAGCTGAAGCTTTCTTT. It codes for CASSSFAAEAFF.